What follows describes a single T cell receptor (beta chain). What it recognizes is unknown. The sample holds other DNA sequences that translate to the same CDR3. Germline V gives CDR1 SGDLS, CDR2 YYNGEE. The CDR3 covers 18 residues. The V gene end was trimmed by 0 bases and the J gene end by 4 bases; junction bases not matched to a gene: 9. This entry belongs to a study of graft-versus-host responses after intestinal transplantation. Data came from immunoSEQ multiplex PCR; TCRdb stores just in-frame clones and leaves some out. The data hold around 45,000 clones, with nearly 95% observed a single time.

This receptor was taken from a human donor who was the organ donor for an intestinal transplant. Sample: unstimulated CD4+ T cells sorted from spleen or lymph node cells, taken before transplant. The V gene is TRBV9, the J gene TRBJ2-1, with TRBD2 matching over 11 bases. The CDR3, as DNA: TGTGCCAGCAGCGTAGGAGTAGCGGGAGGGCGGGAGTACAATGAGCAGTTCTTC. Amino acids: CASSVGVAGGREYNEQFF. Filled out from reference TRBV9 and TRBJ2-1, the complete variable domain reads DSGVTQTPKHLITATGQRVTLRCSPRSGDLSVYWYQQSLDQGLQFLIQYYNGEERAKGNILERFSAQQFPDLHSELNLSSLELGDSALYFCASSVGVAGGREYNEQFFGPGTRLTVL.